In its sample, the clone carrying this TCR beta chain was seen many times. Its antigen remains unknown. The V and J ends lost 3 bases and 4 bases, in that order; junction bases with no gene match: 6. The CDR3 spans 16 residues. Germline V gene data show CDR1 as MDHEN and CDR2 as SYDVKM. This sample's time point: persistent/refractory GD, antithyroid drugs over 5 years with positive TRAb. Extracted PBMC RNA gave rise to the TCR library. HTBI primers from iRepertoire and Arm-PCR of CDR3 regions yielded the TCR beta libraries. TCRdb re-derived calls from the multiplex PCR reads in MiXCR, one entry per CDR3 protein. The sample holds about 470,000 distinct CDR3 sequences, roughly 20% seen once. The sample comes from a study of regulatory T cells in long-lasting Graves disease. Study outcomes and limitations: What was studied was peripheral blood only, and not thyroid tissue.

This TCR derives from a female donor with Graves disease. This specimen was peripheral blood mononuclear cells (PBMCs), taken when the disease was refractory, from a patient treated with antithyroid drugs. V is TRBV28 and J is TRBJ1-5; TRBD1 aligns across 10 bases. The CDR3 coding sequence is TGTGCCAGCAGTTTCATGGGGACAGGGGCGAATCAGCCCCAGCATTTT. Its translation: CASSFMGTGANQPQHF.